Listed below are T cell receptor beta chains from one sample, sequenced in a study of blood T cell repertoires in COVID-19. The protocol was immunoSEQ multiplex PCR, while the TCRdb copy is restricted to in-frame clones and leaves out a portion. This table holds about 64,000 clones, roughly 90% found once. The sequencing input was peripheral blood. The source is a man between 65 and 85 years old with acute or convalescent COVID-19. Both conserved end residues are part of each CDR3. Each record gives: V gene, D gene, J gene, CDR3 protein, CDR3 DNA. A D gene is named only where the DNA matches it firmly.

v_call: TRBV5-6
d_call: TRBD1
j_call: TRBJ2-2
cdr3_aa: CASRLTGVNGELFF
cdr3_nt: TGTGCCAGCAGACTTACAGGGGTTAACGGGGAGCTGTTTTTT

v_call: TRBV5-6
d_call: TRBD1
j_call: TRBJ2-7
cdr3_aa: CASSLIQGETYEQYF
cdr3_nt: TGTGCCAGCAGCTTGATCCAGGGGGAAACCTACGAGCAGTACTTC

v_call: TRBV5-1
d_call: TRBD1
j_call: TRBJ2-1
cdr3_aa: CASSLGTEYNEQFF
cdr3_nt: TGCGCCAGCAGCCTGGGGACAGAATACAATGAGCAGTTCTTC

v_call: TRBV11-3
d_call: TRBD1
j_call: TRBJ1-2
cdr3_aa: CASSNDRGEDYGYTF
cdr3_nt: TGTGCCAGCAGCAACGACAGGGGAGAGGACTATGGCTACACCTTC

v_call: TRBV5-6
d_call: -
j_call: TRBJ1-3
cdr3_aa: CASSLRSGNTIYF
cdr3_nt: TGTGCCAGCAGCTTGCGCTCTGGAAACACCATATATTTT

v_call: TRBV6-2/TRBV6-3
d_call: -
j_call: TRBJ1-1
cdr3_aa: CASSTGGTEAFF
cdr3_nt: TGTGCCAGCAGTACGGGAGGGACTGAAGCTTTCTTT

v_call: TRBV19
d_call: TRBD1
j_call: TRBJ1-2
cdr3_aa: CASSKGKVGDRGHYGYTF
cdr3_nt: TGTGCCAGTAGTAAAGGAAAGGTAGGGGACAGGGGGCATTATGGCTACACCTTC

v_call: TRBV19
d_call: TRBD1
j_call: TRBJ2-2
cdr3_aa: CASRTGTGNTGELFF
cdr3_nt: TGTGCCAGTAGGACCGGGACAGGGAACACCGGGGAGCTGTTTTTT

v_call: TRBV6-4
d_call: -
j_call: TRBJ2-2
cdr3_aa: CASSENWEINTGELFF
cdr3_nt: TGTGCCAGCAGTGAAAATTGGGAGATTAACACCGGGGAGCTGTTTTTT

v_call: TRBV28
d_call: -
j_call: TRBJ2-5
cdr3_aa: CASSFPSRGQETQYF
cdr3_nt: TGTGCCAGCAGTTTCCCCTCGCGGGGCCAAGAGACCCAGTACTTC

v_call: TRBV7-3
d_call: TRBD2
j_call: TRBJ2-2
cdr3_aa: CASSPRSGGAQTGELFF
cdr3_nt: TGTGCCAGCAGCCCCCGTAGCGGGGGGGCGCAAACCGGGGAGCTGTTTTTT

v_call: TRBV7-6
d_call: -
j_call: TRBJ2-3
cdr3_aa: CASSPSFQRAADTQYF
cdr3_nt: TGTGCCAGCAGCCCTAGCTTCCAAAGAGCTGCAGATACGCAGTATTTT

v_call: TRBV7-9
d_call: TRBD2
j_call: TRBJ2-3
cdr3_aa: CASSLGLAGADTQYF
cdr3_nt: TGTGCCAGCAGCTTAGGACTAGCGGGGGCAGATACGCAGTATTTT